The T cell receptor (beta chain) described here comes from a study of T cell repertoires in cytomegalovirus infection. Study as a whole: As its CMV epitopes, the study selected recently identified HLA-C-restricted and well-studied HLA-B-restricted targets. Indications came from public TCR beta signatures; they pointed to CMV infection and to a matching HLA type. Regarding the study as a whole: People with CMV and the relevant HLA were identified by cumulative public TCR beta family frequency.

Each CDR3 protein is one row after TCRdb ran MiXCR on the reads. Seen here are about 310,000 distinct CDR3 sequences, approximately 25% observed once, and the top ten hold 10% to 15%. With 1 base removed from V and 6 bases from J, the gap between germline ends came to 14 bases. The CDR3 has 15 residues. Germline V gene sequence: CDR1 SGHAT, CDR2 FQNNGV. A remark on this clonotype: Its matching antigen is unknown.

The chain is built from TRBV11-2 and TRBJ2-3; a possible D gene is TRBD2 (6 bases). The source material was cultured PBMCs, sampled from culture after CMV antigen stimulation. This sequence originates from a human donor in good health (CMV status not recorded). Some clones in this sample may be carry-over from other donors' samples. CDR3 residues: CASSLGAGSSDTQYF. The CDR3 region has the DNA TGTGCCAGCAGCTTAGGGGCGGGGAGTTCCGATACGCAGTATTTT.